The clone carrying this T cell receptor beta chain was observed many times. In the source study's methods: Estimated nucleated cell counts came from reference gene primer amplification. TCRdb's table, derived via immunoSEQ multiplex PCR, lists solely in-frame clones and lacks some. Clone size and V and J calls were adopted from that table, with D and trimming inferred from the DNA. The data hold fewer than 200,000 clones, with around 85% observed a single time. This entry belongs to a study of blood T cell repertoires in COVID-19. Study information: COVID-19 samples from acute and convalescent phases originated in the United States, Italy and Spain. T cells, B-cell-depleted T cells, or PBMCs provided the cDNA or gDNA that served as material.

This receptor was identified in a man between 60 and 75 years old who had recovered from COVID-19. Sequencing input: peripheral blood.

The CDR3, as DNA: TGCGCCAGCAGCTTGCATGGGAGTAGCAATCAGCCCCAGCATTTT. Translation: CASSLHGSSNQPQHF. The V gene is TRBV5-1, the J gene TRBJ1-5, with D hard to call. V dropped 1 base and J dropped 0 bases, with 8 bases sitting between them. Germline V gene sequence: CDR1 SGHRS, CDR2 YFSETQ. The CDR3 has 15 residues. The whole variable domain, filled in from reference TRBV5-1 and TRBJ1-5, reads KAGVTQTPRYLIKTRGQQVTLSCSPISGHRSVSWYQQTPGQGLQFLFEYFSETQRNKGNFPGRFSGRQFSNSRSEMNVSTLELGDSALYLCASSLHGSSNQPQHFGDGTRLSIL.